Following are 17 T cell receptor beta chains from one sample sequenced in a study of T cell repertoires in cytomegalovirus infection. TCRdb reanalysed the reads using MiXCR and keeps one entry per CDR3 protein. The table shows about 190,000 distinct CDR3 sequences, with nearly 9.5% occurring only once. Sequencing used PBMCs. The receptor source for this set is a human donor in good health (CMV status not recorded). Some clones in this sample may be carry-over from other donors' samples.

Many counts were recorded for this clonotype. The chain recombines TRBV7-2 with TRBJ2-1, with TRBD2 matching 7 bases. The CDR3 extends over 14 amino acids. Losses at the gene ends were 11 bases for V and 5 bases for J; bases not matched to a gene: 12. CDR1 is SGHTA, CDR2 FQGNSA, per germline. CDR3 sequence reads: CAGIPNLADNEQFF. The CDR3 bases are TGTGCCGGCATACCAAATCTAGCGGACAATGAGCAGTTCTTC.

This clonotype was seen a few times. This rearrangement joins TRBV6-2 or TRBV6-3 to TRBJ1-1; a possible D gene is TRBD1 (6 bases). The V end was cut by 8 bases, the J end by 7 bases, with 26 bases between. Germline CDR1 MNHEY, CDR2 SVGEGT. This CDR3 has 16 amino acids. Here the CDR3 reads CASLESPGTIGDEAFF. CDR3 nucleotide sequence: TGTGCCAGCTTAGAGTCCCCCGGGACAATAGGAGATGAAGCTTTCTTT.

This clonotype was detected many times. The chain recombines TRBV4-3 with TRBJ1-2, with D perhaps matching TRBD1 (5 bases). Germline CDR1 reads LGHNA; CDR2 reads YSLEER. V lost 0 bases to trimming and J lost 8 bases, with 19 bases between them. CDR3 length: 16 amino acids. The CDR3 reads CASSQDVGETAWGYTF. CDR3 DNA: TGCGCCAGCAGCCAAGACGTAGGGGAGACGGCCTGGGGCTACACCTTC.

This clonotype was seen ten or more times. The genes are TRBV7-2 and TRBJ1-5, with 10 positions matching TRBD1. Unmatched junction bases numbered 5, after V lost 5 bases and J lost 4 bases. Germline V gene sequence: CDR1 SGHTA, CDR2 FQGNSA. The CDR3 is made up of 15 amino acids. Written as DNA, the CDR3 is TGTGCCAGCAGCCCGGGGACAGGGGTAAATCAGCCCCAGCATTTT. Translation gives CASSPGTGVNQPQHF.

This clonotype was seen at least ten times. This rearrangement joins TRBV12-3 or TRBV12-4 to TRBJ2-7, with TRBD1 identical over 9 bases. CDR3 length: 16 amino acids. Trimming at V came to 8 bases and at J to 3 bases, leaving 14 bases not matched to a gene. The CDR3 DNA reads as TGTGCCAGCCTATTCGACTTCGGGACAGGGAACTACGAGCAGTACTTC. Its translation is CASLFDFGTGNYEQYF.

This clonotype was seen a handful of times. The genes are TRBV28 and TRBJ2-3; 8 bases are a match to TRBD1. Germline V gene lookup returns CDR1 MDHEN and CDR2 SYDVKM. V lost 5 bases, J lost 6 bases, and 7 bases stayed unmatched. The CDR3 extends over 14 amino acids. The CDR3 bases are TGTGCCAGCAGTCAGGACAGGGAGGCGGATACGCAGTATTTT. Translation: CASSQDREADTQYF. Filled out from reference TRBV28 and TRBJ2-3, the complete variable domain reads DVKVTQSSRYLVKRTGEKVFLECVQDMDHENMFWYRQDPGLGLRLIYFSYDVKMKEKGDIPEGYSVSREKKERFSLILESASTNQTSMYLCASSQDREADTQYFGPGTRLTVL.

This clonotype was recorded many times. The rearrangement joins TRBV28 to TRBJ1-1; no clear D. CDR3 size: 11 residues. The germline gives CDR1 MDHEN, CDR2 SYDVKM. Trimming shortened V by 8 bases and J by 7 bases, and 11 bases separated the two germline ends. The CDR3 region is CASQRGIEAFF. The CDR3 DNA is TGTGCCAGCCAGCGGGGAATTGAAGCTTTCTTT.

In its sample, this clonotype was seen many times. The CDR3 is CASSAGSGANVLTF. CDR3 DNA: TGTGCCAGCAGTGCGGGCTCTGGGGCCAACGTCCTGACTTTC. The V gene is TRBV6-6, the J gene TRBJ2-6, with D possibly TRBD2 on 5 matching bases. Germline V gene lookup returns CDR1 MNHNY and CDR2 SVGAGI (reference sequence). Between the trimmed V and J ends, which lost 5 bases and 0 bases, there was a span of 5 bases. The CDR3 loop spans 14 amino acids.

This clonotype was seen many times. This chain connects TRBV7-2 to TRBJ1-1; possible D gene TRBD1, 6 bases. CDR3 length: 13 amino acids. Trimming cost V 3 bases and J 4 bases, with 9 bases left between them. The germline CDR1 and CDR2 sequences are SGHTA and FQGNSA. In nucleotides, the CDR3 is TGTGCCAGCAGCTTCGACAGGCCCACTGAAGCTTTCTTT. Translation gives CASSFDRPTEAFF.

The table lists this clonotype with a few counts. The chain has TRBV20-1 and TRBJ2-5; 10 bases are shared with TRBD2. With 0 bases clipped from V and 4 bases from J, the junction kept 8 bases outside the gene matches. The CDR3 has 16 residues. CDR1 and CDR2 from the germline V gene are DFQATT and SNEGSKA (reference sequence). Here the CDR3 reads CSARDRLAGVVETQYF. CDR3 sequence (DNA): TGCAGTGCTAGAGATCGGCTAGCGGGAGTGGTAGAGACCCAGTACTTC.

As regards this clonotype: Since no conserved phenylalanine or tryptophan closes the CDR3, a read error is the likely cause. The rearrangement joins TRBV23-1 to TRBJ2-1; 9 nucleotides agree with TRBD1. TRBV23-1 is an open reading frame, and its role is uncertain. The CDR3 length is 13 residues. With V trimmed by 7 bases and J by 8 bases, 6 bases remained unmatched. The CDR3 DNA is TGCGCCAGCACTGGGACAGGGTACGATGAGCAGTTCCTC. This encodes CASTGTGYDEQFL.

The V and J genes are TRBV10-3 and TRBJ2-5; D uncertain. Germline values: CDR1 ENHRY, CDR2 SYGVKD. The V gene lost 5 bases and the J gene lost 3 bases, with 4 bases spanning the gap. This CDR3 spans 11 amino acids. The CDR3 DNA follows: TGTGCCATCAGTTCGGAAGAGACCCAGTACTTC. Encoded protein: CAISSEETQYF.

This clonotype was detected ten times or more. The chain combines TRBV28 with TRBJ2-7; D not resolved. CDR1 is MDHEN, CDR2 SYDVKM, per germline. Trimming took 6 bases from V and 3 from J, leaving 9 bases between them. This CDR3 region has 12 residues. CDR3 nucleotides: TGTGCCAGCAGACCGCTTGGCTACGAGCAGTACTTC. This gives the protein CASRPLGYEQYF.

This clonotype was observed at least ten times. This chain uses TRBV7-6 with TRBJ2-1; maybe TRBD1 (6 bases). The V and J ends lost 5 bases and 10 bases respectively, with 12 bases between them. Germline lookup yields CDR1 SGHVS and CDR2 FNYEAQ. The CDR3 loop spans 12 amino acids. In DNA form, the CDR3 reads TGTGCCAGCAGCCCGGCGCAGGGGGAGCAGTTCTTC. As protein: CASSPAQGEQFF.

This clonotype was observed many times. The chain combines TRBV7-2 with TRBJ2-3, with 9 bases identical to TRBD2. CDR1 SGHTA and CDR2 FQGNSA come from the germline V gene. The CDR3 has 17 residues. Trimming took 4 bases from V and 4 from J; bases not matched to a gene: 12. The CDR3 spells CASSSRLGRGGSDTQYF. The CDR3 DNA follows: TGTGCCAGCAGCTCCCGGCTCGGGCGGGGGGGCTCAGATACGCAGTATTTT.

The rearrangement uses TRBV28 and TRBJ2-3; D is tentatively TRBD1 or TRBD2 (6 bases each). Germline CDR1 and CDR2: MDHEN and SYDVKM. Trimming removed 6 bases from V and 0 bases from J, with 10 bases in between. The CDR3 has 14 residues. CDR3 in amino acids: CASSKGGSTDTQYF. DNA for the CDR3: TGTGCCAGCAGCAAGGGGGGAAGCACAGATACGCAGTATTTT.

This clonotype was counted ten times or more. The rearrangement links TRBV6-2 or TRBV6-3 to TRBJ2-4; TRBD2 matches 10 bases. This CDR3 has 18 amino acids. Germline V CDR1 and CDR2: MNHEY, SVGEGT. V lost 2 bases to trimming and J lost 2 bases; unmatched junction nucleotides: 9. CDR3 loop: CASSYDPGLASPKNIQYF. CDR3 bases: TGTGCCAGCAGTTACGATCCGGGACTAGCGAGTCCCAAAAACATTCAGTACTTC.